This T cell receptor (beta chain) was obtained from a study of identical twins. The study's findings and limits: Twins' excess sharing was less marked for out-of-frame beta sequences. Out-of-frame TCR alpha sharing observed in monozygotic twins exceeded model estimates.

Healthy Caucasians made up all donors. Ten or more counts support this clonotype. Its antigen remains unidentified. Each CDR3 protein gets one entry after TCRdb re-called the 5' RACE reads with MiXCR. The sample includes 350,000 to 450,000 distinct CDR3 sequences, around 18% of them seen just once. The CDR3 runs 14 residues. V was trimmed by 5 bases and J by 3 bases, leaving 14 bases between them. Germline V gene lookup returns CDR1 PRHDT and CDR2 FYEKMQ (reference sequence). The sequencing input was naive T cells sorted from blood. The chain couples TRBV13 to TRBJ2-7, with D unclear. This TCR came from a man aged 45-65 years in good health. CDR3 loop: CASSISGSRYEQYF. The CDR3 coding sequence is TGTGCCAGCAGCATATCAGGTTCCCGCTACGAGCAGTACTTC.